This T cell receptor beta chain appears in the sequencing data of a study of cytomegalovirus exposure and HLA in healthy donors. V lost 0 bases and J 7 bases, leaving 14 bases between the germline ends. Germline V gene data show CDR1 as SGDLS and CDR2 as YYNGEE. CDR3 size: 15 residues. The PCR contained 60 Vbeta and 13 Jbeta primers. Assay: immunoSEQ multiplex PCR; the TCRdb copy retains only in-frame clones and omits some. The table has about 200,000 clones, roughly four fifths seen once. The sequenced material came from PBMCs. This clonotype originated in a woman in her thirties or forties in good health and CMV-seronegative. The chain carries TRBV9 and TRBJ2-1; D perhaps matches TRBD2 (5 bases). The CDR3 nucleotides read TGTGCCAGCAGCGTAGGAGGAGGATCGGCTAATGAGCAGTTCTTC. It yields the protein CASSVGGGSANEQFF.